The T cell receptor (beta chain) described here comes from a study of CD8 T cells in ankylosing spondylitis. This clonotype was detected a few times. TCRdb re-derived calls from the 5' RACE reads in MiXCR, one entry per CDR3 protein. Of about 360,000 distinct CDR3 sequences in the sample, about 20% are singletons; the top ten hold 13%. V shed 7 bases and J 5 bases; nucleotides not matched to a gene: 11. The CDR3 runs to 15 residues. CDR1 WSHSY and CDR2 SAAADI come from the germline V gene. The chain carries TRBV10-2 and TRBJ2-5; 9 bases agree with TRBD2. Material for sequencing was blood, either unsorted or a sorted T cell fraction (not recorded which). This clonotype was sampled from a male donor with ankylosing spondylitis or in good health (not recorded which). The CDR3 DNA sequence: TGCGCCAGCATGGAAGGACTAGCGTTAGGCGAGACCCAGTACTTC. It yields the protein CASMEGLALGETQYF.